The rows below give T cell receptor gamma chains drawn from one sample of a study of intestinal T cells in coeliac disease. TCRdb made new clone calls on the multiplex PCR reads using CATT. The sample records roughly 2,400 gamma-chain clones, about 42% being singletons. Sequenced input: a duodenal biopsy. The receptors were gathered from a human donor with celiac disease. Both conserved end residues are part of each CDR3. Clone size is stated in some rows and not others, as once, few, many or a class when expanded.

j_call: TRGJP2
clone_size: .
v_call: TRGV2
cdr3_aa: CADPEADWIKTF
cdr3_nt: TGTGCCGACCCCGAGGCTGATTGGATCAAGACGTTT

j_call: TRGJ1/TRGJ2
clone_size: few
v_call: TRGV5
cdr3_aa: CATWDRLRYKKLF
cdr3_nt: TGTGCCACCTGGGACAGGCTTAGGTATAAGAAACTCTTT

j_call: TRGJP1
clone_size: few
v_call: TRGV10
cdr3_aa: CAAWPLGWFKIF
cdr3_nt: TGTGCTGCGTGGCCCTTAGGTTGGTTCAAGATATTT

j_call: TRGJ1/TRGJ2
clone_size: few
v_call: TRGV8
cdr3_aa: CATWDYKKLF
cdr3_nt: TGTGCCACCTGGGATTATAAGAAACTCTTT

j_call: TRGJ1/TRGJ2
clone_size: few
v_call: TRGV2
cdr3_aa: CATWDGDKKLF
cdr3_nt: TGTGCCACCTGGGACGGGGATAAGAAACTCTTT

j_call: TRGJ1/TRGJ2
clone_size: .
v_call: TRGV8
cdr3_aa: CATWDSLGYKKLF
cdr3_nt: TGTGCCACCTGGGATAGCTTGGGGTATAAGAAACTCTTT

j_call: TRGJ1/TRGJ2
clone_size: once
v_call: TRGV10
cdr3_aa: CAAWDKSEWYKKLF
cdr3_nt: TGTGCTGCGTGGGATAAGTCAGAATGGTATAAGAAACTCTTT

j_call: TRGJ1/TRGJ2
clone_size: .
v_call: TRGV2
cdr3_aa: CATWDGHYYKKLF
cdr3_nt: TGTGCCACCTGGGACGGGCATTATTATAAGAAACTCTTT

j_call: TRGJ1/TRGJ2
clone_size: few
v_call: TRGV4
cdr3_aa: CATWENQKLF
cdr3_nt: TGTGCCACCTGGGAAAATCAGAAACTCTTT

j_call: TRGJ1/TRGJ2
clone_size: large
v_call: TRGV4
cdr3_aa: CATWDGPVYKKLF
cdr3_nt: TGTGCCACCTGGGATGGGCCGGTATATAAGAAACTCTTT

j_call: TRGJP2
clone_size: .
v_call: TRGV2
cdr3_aa: CATWDGFSDRIKTF
cdr3_nt: TGTGCCACCTGGGACGGTTTTAGTGATCGGATCAAGACGTTT

j_call: TRGJP2
clone_size: .
v_call: TRGV2
cdr3_aa: CATWDGQNFRPSSDWIKTF
cdr3_nt: TGTGCCACCTGGGACGGCCAAAATTTTAGACCCTCTAGTGATTGGATCAAGACGTTT